The 5 T cell receptor beta chains listed next were all sequenced from one sample in a study of cytomegalovirus exposure and HLA in healthy donors. Use of 60 Vbeta and 13 Jbeta primers characterized the PCR. Only in-frame clones appear in the TCRdb table, and some are missing; sequencing was by immunoSEQ multiplex PCR. Seen here are around 170,000 clones, around four fifths observed once, and the top ten hold approximately 1.5%. Specimen: PBMCs. These receptors were obtained from a young man in good health and CMV-seronegative.

The chain recombines TRBV6-5 with TRBJ1-2; 9 bases map to TRBD1. V was pared by 2 bases and J by 4 bases, with 5 bases of the junction left unmatched. Germline CDR1 and CDR2: MNHEY and SVGAGI. There are 15 residues in the CDR3. The CDR3 DNA sequence: TGTGCCAGCAGTTACCGGACAGGGGACCTCTATGGCTACACCTTC. Its protein is CASSYRTGDLYGYTF.

The chain combines TRBV7-2 with TRBJ1-6; the match to TRBD1 covers 9 bases. The trim removed 4 bases at V and 11 bases at J, leaving 9 bases unmatched. Germline lookup yields CDR1 SGHTA and CDR2 FQGNSA. The CDR3 contains 15 residues. The CDR3 DNA is TGTGCCAGCAGCTGGACAGGGGTTCTCCTGGCACCCCTCCACTTT. It translates to CASSWTGVLLAPLHF. Combining the CDR3 with reference TRBV7-2 and TRBJ1-6 gives the whole variable domain GAGVSQSPSNKVTEKGKDVELRCDPISGHTALYWYRQSLGQGLEFLIYFQGNSAPDKSGLPSDRFSAERTGGSVSTLTIQRTQQEDSAVYLCASSWTGVLLAPLHFGNGTRLTVT.

The rearrangement joins TRBV19 to TRBJ2-1; 7 nucleotides line up with TRBD2. V shed 10 bases, J shed 5 bases, and the junction held 11 bases outside the gene matches. The length of the CDR3 is 14 residues. CDR1 and CDR2 from the germline V gene are LNHDA and SQIVND (reference sequence). The DNA of the CDR3 is TGTGCCACCAGACCGGGACTACCGAACAATGAGCAGTTCTTC. This encodes CATRPGLPNNEQFF.

V usage is TRBV7-9 and J usage is TRBJ2-5; 8 bases match TRBD1. Trimming cost V 5 bases and J 4 bases; bases outside gene matches: 6. The CDR3 is made up of 14 amino acids. Per germline, CDR1 SEHNR and CDR2 FQNEAQ (reference sequence). The CDR3 loop is CASSPRTGSETQYF. The CDR3, as DNA: TGTGCCAGCAGCCCCCGGACAGGGTCAGAGACCCAGTACTTC.

V is TRBV11-1 and J is TRBJ1-1, with D uncertain. The germline gives CDR1 SGHAT, CDR2 FQDESV (reference sequence). V lost 4 bases, J lost 1 base, and 10 bases lay in between. The length of the CDR3 is 14 residues. Here the CDR3 DNA reads TGTGCCAGCAGCTCCAAGGCGGGGAACACTGAAGCTTTCTTT. The encoded protein is CASSSKAGNTEAFF.